What follows are 26 T cell receptor beta chains derived from one specimen sequenced in a study of T cell responses to AZD1222 COVID-19 vaccine (dated by TCRdb to about 2021). Library prep was done by the immunoSEQ multiplex PCR assay. TCRdb's version of the immuneACCESS table is confined to in-frame rearrangements and falls short of the full clone set. An unresolved V gene accounts for under half of the shortfall where checked; the remainder is of unknown origin. The sample profile shows about 130,000 clones; more than 80% of them were found once. About 4% of the sample is held by the ten biggest clonotypes. Read against the paper, the sample's time point label means: baseline before first vaccination. The sample was peripheral blood, taken on day 0 of AZD1222 vaccination. These TCRs come from an adult in good health.

This chain uses TRBV5-1 with TRBJ1-1; unclear D gene. In germline, CDR1 is SGHRS, CDR2 YFSETQ. This CDR3 spans 14 amino acids. The V end was cut by 5 bases, the J end by 0 bases, with 11 bases between. The CDR3 loop is CASSPGTMNTEAFF. CDR3 DNA sequence: TGCGCCAGCAGTCCGGGCACCATGAACACTGAAGCTTTCTTT.

The CDR3 loop is CAWRHRTGTGNYEQYF. For the CDR3, the DNA is TGTGCCTGGAGACACAGAACCGGGACAGGGAACTACGAGCAGTACTTC. The chain joins TRBV30 to TRBJ2-7; 9 bases map to TRBD1. This CDR3 spans 16 amino acids. Trimming cost V 3 bases and J 3 bases; bases outside gene matches: 12. The germline V gene has CDR1 GTSNPN and CDR2 SVGIG (reference sequence).

V usage is TRBV6-6 and J usage is TRBJ1-5, with TRBD1 as a possible D gene (5 bases). The germline V gene encodes CDR1 MNHNY and CDR2 SVGAGI (reference sequence). Trimming pared 2 bases from V and 5 bases from J, leaving 7 bases between. The CDR3 covers 13 residues. The CDR3 region is CASSYDRDQPQHF. CDR3 DNA: TGTGCCAGCAGTTACGACAGAGATCAGCCCCAGCATTTT.

This clone was found a few times. J is TRBJ1-2 and V is TRBV6-5, with D uncertain. Germline V lookup: CDR1 MNHEY, CDR2 SVGAGI. Trimming took 7 bases from V and 8 from J, leaving 17 bases between them. CDR3 length: 13 residues. CDR3 region: CASTAGPNSGYTF. CDR3 sequence (DNA): TGTGCCAGCACCGCCGGGCCCAACTCGGGCTACACCTTC.

The chain employs TRBV30 and TRBJ1-5, with TRBD1 as a possible D gene (5 bases). The CDR3 sequence is 14 residues long. V lost 0 bases, J lost 7 bases, and 13 bases lay in between. CDR1 and CDR2 from the germline V gene are GTSNPN and SVGIG (reference sequence). As DNA, the CDR3 is TGTGCCTGGAGTGTACCTGGGGCCCGGCAGCCCCAGCATTTT. Translated, it gives CAWSVPGARQPQHF. The variable domain in full, with the rest retrieved from reference TRBV30 and TRBJ1-5, is SQTIHQWPATLVQPVGSPLSLECTVEGTSNPNLYWYRQAAGRGLQLLFYSVGIGQISSEVPQNLSASRPQDRQFILSSKKLLLSDSGFYLCAWSVPGARQPQHFGDGTRLSIL.

The rearrangement uses TRBV5-1 and TRBJ1-1, with TRBD1 matching over 7 bases. Germline V lookup: CDR1 SGHRS, CDR2 YFSETQ. The CDR3 spans 14 residues. Germline trimming cut 4 bases from V and 5 bases from J; bases unmatched to any gene: 8. CDR3 sequence: CASSRDRGGTEAFF. CDR3 bases: TGCGCCAGCAGCCGGGACAGAGGGGGGACTGAAGCTTTCTTT.

This CDR3 is CASSQSRAAVVVKLFF. In DNA form, the CDR3 reads TGTGCCAGCAGCCAATCCAGGGCGGCTGTCGTGGTAAAACTGTTTTTT. This chain uses TRBV3-1 (or the pseudogene TRBV3-2) with TRBJ1-4, with D possibly being TRBD1 (5 bases). The CDR3 totals 16 residues. Germline CDR1 is LGHDT and CDR2 is YNNKEL (reference sequence). Trimming removed 2 bases at V and 10 bases at J, with 20 bases between.

In its sample, this clone was seen a few times. CDR3 in DNA: TGTGCCAGCAGCGGGGCCCCACAGCCCAATCAGCCCCAGCATTTT. Protein sequence: CASSGAPQPNQPQHF. This chain uses TRBV7-8 with TRBJ1-5; tentative D call: TRBD1 (5 bases). Trimming took off 5 bases at V and 3 bases at J, with 14 bases between the two ends. The CDR3 extends over 15 amino acids. CDR1 SGHVS and CDR2 FQNEAQ come from the germline V gene.

This chain connects TRBV6-5 to TRBJ2-2, with TRBD1 identical over 10 bases. Germline trimming cut 4 bases from V and 5 bases from J; bases unmatched to any gene: 4. The CDR3 totals 15 residues. Germline loops: CDR1 MNHEY, CDR2 SVGAGI. In nucleotides, the CDR3 is TGTGCCAGCAGTTCCGGGACAGGGGAGACCGGGGAGCTGTTTTTT. Its protein is CASSSGTGETGELFF.

V usage is TRBV2 and J usage is TRBJ2-7; D gene uncertain. The CDR3 is 17 residues long. With 7 bases removed from V and 2 bases from J, the gap between germline ends came to 24 bases. CDR1 is SNHLY, CDR2 FYNNEI, per germline. CDR3 region: CASTPRVGGWIPYEQYF. The CDR3 DNA reads TGTGCCAGCACCCCCCGAGTCGGCGGATGGATCCCCTACGAGCAGTACTTC.

V gene TRBV9 combines with J gene TRBJ1-1; 8 bases are a match to TRBD1. This CDR3 is 14 amino acids long. V lost 3 bases, J lost 4 bases, and 5 bases stayed unmatched. Germline V gene data show CDR1 as SGDLS and CDR2 as YYNGEE. The CDR3 loop is CASSGPTGGTEAFF. CDR3 bases: TGTGCCAGCAGCGGACCAACAGGGGGCACTGAAGCTTTCTTT.

The V call is TRBV12-3 or TRBV12-4, the J call TRBJ1-5; the D is unclear. V was trimmed by 3 bases and J by 1 base, leaving 4 bases between them. The CDR3 runs 13 residues. CDR3 bases: TGTGCCAGCAGTTTTGGAAGCAATCAGCCCCAGCATTTT. Amino acid sequence: CASSFGSNQPQHF.

The chain recombines TRBV18 with TRBJ1-4; tentative D call: TRBD1 (6 bases). This CDR3 spans 16 amino acids. V lost 3 bases, J lost 0 bases, and 11 bases lay in between. The V gene's germline CDR1 is KGHSH and CDR2 LQKENI. CDR3 amino acids: CASSPGQVTTNEKLFF. CDR3 sequence (DNA): TGTGCCAGCTCACCGGGACAAGTCACAACTAATGAAAAACTGTTTTTT.

The chain carries TRBV2 and TRBJ1-6; 8 positions agree with TRBD1. There are 15 residues in the CDR3. The trim removed 7 bases at V and 5 bases at J, leaving 7 bases unmatched. CDR1 and CDR2 (germline): SNHLY, FYNNEI. The CDR3 loop is CASTEMDRDNSPLHF. The CDR3 region has the DNA TGTGCCAGCACCGAGATGGACAGGGATAATTCACCCCTCCACTTT.

The V call is TRBV12-3 or TRBV12-4, the J call TRBJ1-2, with D possibly being TRBD1 (5 bases). This CDR3 has 13 amino acids. The ends were cut back, 2 bases at V and 8 bases at J, with 12 bases in the middle. The CDR3: CASSLTRGSGYTF. Written as DNA, the CDR3 is TGTGCCAGCAGTTTAACGAGGGGTTCCGGCTACACCTTC.

This clone showed up just a few times. In DNA, the CDR3 is TGTGCCAGCAGTACAGGCGGGTTTGTCTATGGCTACACCTTC. The encoded protein is CASSTGGFVYGYTF. The chain uses TRBV7-8 and TRBJ1-2; D might be TRBD1 (5 bases). This CDR3 has 14 residues. V was shortened by 6 bases and J by 4 bases, with 15 bases between the two germline ends. Germline CDR1 SGHVS, CDR2 FQNEAQ.

This chain connects TRBV6-1 to TRBJ1-5; unclear D gene. CDR1 is MNHNS and CDR2 is SASEGT in the germline V gene. The CDR3 contains 15 residues. With 2 bases removed from V and 1 base from J, the gap between germline ends came to 9 bases. This CDR3 reads CASSESGLSNQPQHF. Here the CDR3 DNA reads TGTGCCAGCAGTGAATCTGGGTTGAGCAATCAGCCCCAGCATTTT.

For the CDR3, the DNA is TGTGCCAGCAGTTTGGGGGGCAGGGGATGGAACACTGAAGCTTTCTTT. Amino acid sequence: CASSLGGRGWNTEAFF. The V and J genes are TRBV28 and TRBJ1-1; TRBD1 might be the D (6 bases). Trimming took 3 bases from V and 1 from J, leaving 15 bases between them. Germline loops: CDR1 MDHEN, CDR2 SYDVKM. CDR3 length: 16 residues.

The rearrangement joins TRBV10-3 to TRBJ1-1; D is unclear. Germline assignment: CDR1 ENHRY and CDR2 SYGVKD. The CDR3 is 13 amino acids. With 11 bases removed from V and 3 bases from J, the gap between germline ends came to 16 bases. In DNA form, the CDR3 reads TGTGCCGCCCGACCGGACGGGTACACTGAAGCTTTCTTT. This translates into CAARPDGYTEAFF.

This clone occurred a few times. The chain combines TRBV28 with TRBJ1-2; maybe TRBD1 (6 bases). CDR3 length: 14 residues. V lost 7 bases to trimming and J lost 7 bases, with 19 bases between them. The V gene's germline CDR1 is MDHEN and CDR2 SYDVKM. This chain's CDR3 is CASTLGGFTGGYTF. In nucleotides, the CDR3 is TGTGCCAGCACATTAGGGGGGTTCACGGGTGGCTACACCTTC.

The chain recombines TRBV6-5 with TRBJ1-2; 7 nucleotides match TRBD1. This CDR3 spans 13 amino acids. The ends lost 5 bases at V and 7 bases at J; junction bases unmatched: 7. From germline, CDR1 is MNHEY and CDR2 SVGAGI. CDR3 DNA sequence: TGTGCCAGCAGTACAGGGGTAATTGGTGGCTACACCTTC. It translates to CASSTGVIGGYTF.

J is TRBJ1-2 and V is TRBV5-6, with 8 bases aligning to TRBD1. The ends lost 7 bases at V and 2 bases at J; junction bases unmatched: 10. Germline V gene lookup returns CDR1 SGHDT and CDR2 YYEEEE. The CDR3 is 15 residues long. The CDR3 DNA is TGTGCCAGCCTGGAAGACAGGGGAACGAACTATGGCTACACCTTC. It encodes CASLEDRGTNYGYTF.

The chain combines TRBV27 with TRBJ2-3; D is perhaps TRBD1 (6 bases). This CDR3 has 15 residues. Germline V gene data show CDR1 as MNHEY and CDR2 as SMNVEV (reference sequence). Deletions cut 5 bases from V and 1 base from J, with 13 bases between. DNA for the CDR3: TGTGCCAGCAGTAAGAGTAGACAGGGCACAGATACGCAGTATTTT. This encodes CASSKSRQGTDTQYF.

This rearrangement joins TRBV6-2 or TRBV6-3 to TRBJ1-2; 9 nucleotides line up with TRBD1. This CDR3 contains 18 residues. Per germline, CDR1 MNHEY and CDR2 SVGEGT. With V trimmed by 0 bases and J by 1 base, 9 bases remained unmatched. The CDR3 protein is CASSYSRTGVTINYGYTF. The CDR3 coding sequence is TGTGCCAGCAGTTACTCCCGGACAGGGGTGACGATTAACTATGGCTACACCTTC.

The J gene is TRBJ2-1, the V gene TRBV12-3 or TRBV12-4, with D tentatively TRBD1 (8 bases). With 8 bases removed from V and 9 bases from J, the gap between germline ends came to 17 bases. This CDR3 has 13 amino acids. The CDR3 coding sequence is TGTGCCAGCCAGGGGGCTAGGGAGGGTGAGCAGTTCTTC. This gives the protein CASQGAREGEQFF.

V and J are TRBV19 and TRBJ1-3, with 7 bases that match TRBD1. J was trimmed by 5 bases and V by 6 bases; bases with no gene match: 7. Germline V gene lookup returns CDR1 LNHDA and CDR2 SQIVND (reference sequence). The CDR3 is made up of 14 amino acids. The CDR3 loop reads CASSPGTVRNTIYF. DNA of the CDR3: TGTGCCAGTAGCCCCGGGACAGTGCGAAACACCATATATTTT. The complete variable domain, with remaining parts taken from reference TRBV19 and TRBJ1-3, reads DGGITQSPKYLFRKEGQNVTLSCEQNLNHDAMYWYRQDPGQGLRLIYYSQIVNDFQKGDIAEGYSVSREKKESFPLTVTSAQKNPTAFYLCASSPGTVRNTIYFGEGSWLTVV.